The rows below give T cell receptor beta chains drawn from one sample of a study of T cell repertoires in cytomegalovirus infection. TCRdb processed the reads anew with MiXCR; each CDR3 protein has one entry. Of about 160,000 distinct CDR3 sequences detected, approximately 21% appear once; the ten largest clones hold under 30%. Their antigens are not known. Sequencing used CD8+ T cells from cultured PBMCs, obtained from culture after CMV antigen stimulation. These receptors originate from a human donor in good health (CMV status not recorded). Some clones in this sample may be carry-over from other donors' samples. The CDR3 runs from the conserved cysteine through the conserved F or W. Fields, in order: D gene, V gene, clone size, J gene, CDR3 DNA, CDR3 protein. A D gene is named only where the DNA matches it firmly. A clone size is listed for some rows: how often the clone was seen (once, few, many), or a class if it is expanded.

TRBD1,TRBV27,many,TRBJ1-2,TGTGCCAGCAGTTTCCGGACAGGGAACTATGGCTACACCTTC,CASSFRTGNYGYTF
NA,TRBV7-2,NA,TRBJ2-7,TGTGCCAGCAGCTTAGTAACCATGTTCGAGCAGTACTTC,CASSLVTMFEQYF
TRBD1,TRBV28,NA,TRBJ2-6,TGTGCCAGCAGTTCCCACAGGGGTTCCGGGGCCAACGTCCTGACTTTC,CASSSHRGSGANVLTF
NA,TRBV7-2,NA,TRBJ1-2,TGTGCCAGCAGCTTGGAGGCAGTTAACTATGGCTACACCTTC,CASSLEAVNYGYTF
NA,TRBV4-1,few,TRBJ2-5,TGCGCCAGCAGATCACAGGGTCGAGAGACCCAGTACTTC,CASRSQGRETQYF
NA,TRBV7-8,NA,TRBJ2-7,TGTGCCAGCACGTCGCCACTACCCTACGAGCAGTACTTC,CASTSPLPYEQYF
NA,TRBV7-2,NA,TRBJ1-1,TGTGCCAGCAGCCCCGGGGTTGAGGCTGAAGCTTTCTTT,CASSPGVEAEAFF
TRBD1,TRBV7-9,many,TRBJ1-2,TGTGCCAGCAGCTCCCCCCAGGGGGGCCATTATGGCTACACCTTC,CASSSPQGGHYGYTF
NA,TRBV9,many,TRBJ1-4,TGTGCCAGCAGCCCTGTGACAGGCCTAACTAATGAAAAACTGTTTTTT,CASSPVTGLTNEKLFF
TRBD2,TRBV6-1,NA,TRBJ2-1,TGTGCCAGCAGTGTCCTAGCGGGGGGGCCGAATGAGCAGTTCTTC,CASSVLAGGPNEQFF
NA,TRBV3-1,many,TRBJ2-7,TGTGCCAGCAGCCAAAGAGGGCTAGGGAGCTACGAGCAGTACTTC,CASSQRGLGSYEQYF
TRBD1,TRBV7-6,few,TRBJ2-1,TGTGCCAGCAGCTTAGGCAGGGGGCCCCACAATGAGCAGTTCTTC,CASSLGRGPHNEQFF
TRBD1,TRBV19,many,TRBJ1-1,TGTGCCAGTAGTATAGGGACAGGGCTGGACACTGAAGCTTTCTTT,CASSIGTGLDTEAFF
NA,TRBV7-2,few,TRBJ2-3,TGTGCCAGCAGCTTAGTCCCCGGGGGTACCCAAGATACGCAGTATTTT,CASSLVPGGTQDTQYF
NA,TRBV6-6,few,TRBJ1-1,TGTGCCAGCAGTCTCAGGGCGGGGGCCTTTAACACTGAAGCTTTCTTT,CASSLRAGAFNTEAFF
TRBD2,TRBV7-6,NA,TRBJ2-1,TGTGCCAGCAGCTTAACTAGCGGGTTATACAATGAGCAGTTCTTC,CASSLTSGLYNEQFF
NA,TRBV12-3/TRBV12-4,NA,TRBJ2-7,TGTGCCAGCAGTTCGGCCGGACTCTCCTACGAGCAGTACTTC,CASSSAGLSYEQYF
TRBD1,TRBV6-1,few,TRBJ2-7,TGTGCCAGCAGCCTTCAGTCCGGGACAGATAACTACGAGCAGTACTTC,CASSLQSGTDNYEQYF
NA,TRBV6-5,few,TRBJ1-1,TGTGCCAGCAGCCAGGAGGACAGCCCCTCTTGGACTGAAGCTTTCTTT,CASSQEDSPSWTEAFF
NA,TRBV27,NA,TRBJ1-5,TGTGCCAGCAACCCGACAGGTAGTAGCAATCAGCCCCAGCATTTT,CASNPTGSSNQPQHF
NA,TRBV7-9,few,TRBJ1-2,TGTGCCAGCGAAAGACAGGCGGACTATGGCTACACCTTC,CASERQADYGYTF
NA,TRBV11-2,many,TRBJ1-2,TGTGCCAGCAGCTTTTCCGGCTCCGGGACCCCTAACTATGGCTACACCTTC,CASSFSGSGTPNYGYTF
NA,TRBV7-9,NA,TRBJ2-3,TGTGCCAGCAGCCCAGAGGGGACTGGCACAGATACGCAGTATTTT,CASSPEGTGTDTQYF
NA,TRBV15,NA,TRBJ1-1,TGTGCCACCAGCAGCGAACCGGGCACTGAAGCTTTCTTT,CATSSEPGTEAFF
NA,TRBV7-8,NA,TRBJ2-7,TGTGCCAGCAGCTCACGTCCCCCCTACGAGCAGTACTTC,CASSSRPPYEQYF
NA,TRBV7-8,NA,TRBJ1-5,TGTGCCAGCAGCCTATCTTCCGGCAGTAGCAATCAGCCCCAGCATTTT,CASSLSSGSSNQPQHF
NA,TRBV9,few,TRBJ2-1,TGTGCCAGCAGCGTAGCCGCGTCAGACGTCTACAATGAGCAGTTCTTC,CASSVAASDVYNEQFF
NA,TRBV7-9,NA,TRBJ2-3,TGTGCCAGCCCAAACGCATCCGAAGGCACAGATACGCAGTATTTT,CASPNASEGTDTQYF
NA,TRBV7-2,few,TRBJ1-4,TGTGCCAGCAGCCCTCTTGGGGGGCGCGTTAATGAAAAACTGTTTTTT,CASSPLGGRVNEKLFF